This T cell receptor (beta chain) was obtained from a study of shared clonotypes between healthy human individuals. At the level of the study: Sampling drew on donors who were two women and a few men aged 18 to 49.

Unsorted PBMC DNA went through sequencing on ten immunoSEQ deep assay plates. Generated by immunoSEQ multiplex PCR, the TCRdb table keeps only in-frame clones and is missing some. The sample contains roughly 500,000 clones, around 78% of which appear only once. The CDR3 has 15 residues. Germline CDR1 is MNHEY and CDR2 is SVGAGI. Deletions cut 6 bases from V and 0 bases from J, with 15 bases between. The J gene is TRBJ2-7, the V gene TRBV6-5; possible D gene TRBD2, 5 bases. The sequence was collected from a middle-aged woman in good health. Some clones in this sample may be carry-over from other donors' samples. The sample comprised PBMCs. The CDR3 loop reads CASRTRDPSSYEQYF. CDR3 DNA sequence: TGTGCCAGCAGAACTAGAGACCCGAGCTCCTACGAGCAGTACTTC.